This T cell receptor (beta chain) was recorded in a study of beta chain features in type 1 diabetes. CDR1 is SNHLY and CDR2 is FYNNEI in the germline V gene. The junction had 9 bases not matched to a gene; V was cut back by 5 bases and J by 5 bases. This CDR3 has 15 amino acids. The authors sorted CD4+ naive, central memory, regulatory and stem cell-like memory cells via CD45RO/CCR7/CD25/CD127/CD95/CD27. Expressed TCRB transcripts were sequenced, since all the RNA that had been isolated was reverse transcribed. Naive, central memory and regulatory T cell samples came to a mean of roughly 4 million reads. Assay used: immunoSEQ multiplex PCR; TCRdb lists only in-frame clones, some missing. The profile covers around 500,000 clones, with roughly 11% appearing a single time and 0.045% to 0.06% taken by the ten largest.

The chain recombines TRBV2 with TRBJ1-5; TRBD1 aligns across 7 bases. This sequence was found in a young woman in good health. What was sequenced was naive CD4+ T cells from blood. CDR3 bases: TGTGCCAGCAGTCGTAGGGGGCTGCGGGATCAGCCCCAGCATTTT. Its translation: CASSRRGLRDQPQHF.